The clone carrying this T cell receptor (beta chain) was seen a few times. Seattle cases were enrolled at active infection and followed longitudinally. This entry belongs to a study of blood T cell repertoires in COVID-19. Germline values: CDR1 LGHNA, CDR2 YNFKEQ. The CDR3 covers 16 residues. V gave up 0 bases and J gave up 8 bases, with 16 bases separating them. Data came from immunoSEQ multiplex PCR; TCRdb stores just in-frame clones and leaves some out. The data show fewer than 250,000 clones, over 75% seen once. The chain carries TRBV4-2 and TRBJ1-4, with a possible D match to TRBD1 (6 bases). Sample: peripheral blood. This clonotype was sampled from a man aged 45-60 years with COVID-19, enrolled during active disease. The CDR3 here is CASSQEKGDGEEKLFF. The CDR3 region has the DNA TGTGCCAGCAGCCAAGAGAAGGGGGACGGTGAGGAAAAACTGTTTTTT.